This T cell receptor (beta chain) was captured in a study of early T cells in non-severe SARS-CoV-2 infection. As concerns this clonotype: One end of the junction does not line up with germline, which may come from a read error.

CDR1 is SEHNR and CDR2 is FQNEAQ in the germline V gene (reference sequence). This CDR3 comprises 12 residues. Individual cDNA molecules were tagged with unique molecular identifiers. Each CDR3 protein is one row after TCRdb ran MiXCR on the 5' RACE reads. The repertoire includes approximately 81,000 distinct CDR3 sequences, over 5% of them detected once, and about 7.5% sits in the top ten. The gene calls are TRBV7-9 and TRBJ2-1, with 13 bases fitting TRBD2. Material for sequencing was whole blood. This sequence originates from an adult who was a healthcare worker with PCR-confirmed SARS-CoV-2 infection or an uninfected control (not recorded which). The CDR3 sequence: CASSPRTSGSSF. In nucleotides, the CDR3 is TGTGCCAGCAGCCCCCGGACTAGCGGGAGTAGTTTC. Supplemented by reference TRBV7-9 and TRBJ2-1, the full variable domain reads DTGVSQNPRHKITKRGQNVTFRCDPISEHNRLYWYRQTLGQGPEFLTYFQNEAQLEKSRLLSDRFSAERPKGSFSTLEIQRTEQGDSAMYLCASSPRTSGSSFGPGTRLTVL.